A selection of T cell receptor beta chains follows, all from one sample in a study of cytomegalovirus exposure and HLA in healthy donors. Measured with immunoSEQ multiplex PCR; TCRdb has only the in-frame clones, and not every one. The table records 200,000 to 250,000 clones, approximately 80% of them present only once. Source material: PBMCs. These receptors all come from a male donor in good health and CMV-seronegative. Each CDR3 is given with its conserved first and last residue. The D gene is left open where the match is weak. Size is stated for part of the rows, as once, few or many counts, or as a class when the clone is expanded.

clone size,J gene,D gene,V gene,CDR3 protein,CDR3 DNA
once,TRBJ1-1,.,TRBV6-5,CASSYADTDSGRAFF,TGTGCCAGCAGTTACGCGGATACCGATTCTGGGAGGGCTTTCTTT
few,TRBJ1-1,.,TRBV6-6,CASSGTANTEAFF,TGTGCCAGCTCAGGGACTGCGAACACTGAAGCTTTCTTT
few,TRBJ2-7,.,TRBV10-3,CAISLQAYEQYF,TGTGCCATCAGTTTACAGGCCTACGAGCAGTACTTC
.,TRBJ2-7,TRBD1,TRBV5-6,CASSLPGQKSYEQYF,TGTGCCAGCAGCTTACCGGGACAGAAGAGCTACGAGCAGTACTTC
.,TRBJ1-1,.,TRBV28,CASSFRGVRTEAFF,TGTGCCAGCAGTTTCCGGGGGGTGAGGACTGAAGCTTTCTTT
few,TRBJ1-2,.,TRBV5-6,CASSQVQGPNYGYTF,TGTGCCAGCAGCCAAGTTCAGGGTCCCAACTATGGCTACACCTTC
.,TRBJ2-7,.,TRBV14,CASSQGQGWYEQYF,TGTGCCAGCAGCCAAGGGCAGGGGTGGTACGAGCAGTACTTC
.,TRBJ1-1,.,TRBV11-3,CASSLDGRATTEAFF,TGTGCCAGCAGCTTAGACGGCAGGGCCACCACTGAAGCTTTCTTT
.,TRBJ1-2,.,TRBV5-5,CASSSGGRDINGYTF,TGTGCCAGCAGCTCCGGAGGGCGTGACATAAATGGCTACACCTTC
.,TRBJ2-7,TRBD1,TRBV7-6,CASSLRPGQGTYEQYF,TGTGCCAGCAGCTTGAGACCGGGACAGGGGACCTACGAGCAGTACTTC
.,TRBJ1-5,TRBD1,TRBV5-1,CASSPGQINQPQHF,TGCGCCAGCAGCCCGGGACAGATCAATCAGCCCCAGCATTTT
.,TRBJ1-1,.,TRBV27,CASKVGVGRNTEAFF,TGTGCCAGCAAGGTCGGGGTGGGTCGGAACACTGAAGCTTTCTTT
.,TRBJ1-1,.,TRBV11-3,CASSSQGHTEAFF,TGTGCCAGCAGCTCACAGGGTCACACTGAAGCTTTCTTT
.,TRBJ1-1,.,TRBV25-1,CASSQDTGGAPGAFF,TGTGCCAGCAGTCAGGATACAGGTGGGGCGCCCGGAGCTTTCTTT
few,TRBJ1-4,.,TRBV5-5,CASSLRAGDHEKLFF,TGTGCCAGCAGCTTGCGTGCAGGGGATCATGAAAAACTGTTTTTT
.,TRBJ2-7,.,TRBV6-5,CASSYGRVGPYEQYF,TGTGCCAGCAGTTACGGTCGGGTGGGGCCCTACGAGCAGTACTTC
.,TRBJ1-4,.,TRBV15,CATSRDENSNEKLFF,TGTGCCACCAGCAGAGATGAGAACAGTAATGAAAAACTGTTTTTT
.,TRBJ2-5,.,TRBV10-3,CAISKGGEETQYF,TGTGCCATCAGCAAAGGCGGCGAAGAGACCCAGTACTTC
.,TRBJ1-1,.,TRBV9,CASSEGHLNTEAFF,TGTGCCAGCAGCGAGGGACACCTGAACACTGAAGCTTTCTTT
.,TRBJ2-1,TRBD2,TRBV6-5,CASHIRTSGRYEQFF,TGTGCCAGCCACATAAGGACTAGCGGGAGGTATGAGCAGTTCTTC
.,TRBJ1-1,TRBD1,TRBV11-1,CASSLRRDREGTEAFF,TGTGCCAGCAGCCTACGCCGGGACAGGGAGGGTACTGAAGCTTTCTTT
.,TRBJ2-7,.,TRBV18,CASSPGQHSYEQYF,TGTGCCAGCTCGCCTGGACAGCACTCCTACGAGCAGTACTTC
.,TRBJ2-5,.,TRBV29-1,CSIKISGSQETQYF,TGCAGCATCAAGATTTCGGGGTCACAAGAGACCCAGTACTTC
.,TRBJ1-2,TRBD1,TRBV7-9,CSSSLGQGSPYGYTF,TGTTCCAGCAGCTTAGGACAGGGTTCTCCCTATGGCTACACCTTC
.,TRBJ2-3,.,TRBV7-3,CASSFGTLSTDTQYF,TGTGCCAGCAGCTTCGGGACTCTTAGCACAGATACGCAGTATTTT
.,TRBJ1-3,.,TRBV7-9,CASSQEVNSGNTIYF,TGTGCCAGCTCCCAGGAGGTTAACTCTGGAAACACCATATATTTT
.,TRBJ2-3,.,TRBV7-8,CASTRAVHTDTQYF,TGTGCCAGCACGAGGGCAGTCCACACAGATACGCAGTATTTT
.,TRBJ2-3,TRBD1,TRBV2,CASRGTGGLFDTQYF,TGTGCCAGCAGGGGGACAGGGGGCTTGTTTGATACGCAGTATTTT
.,TRBJ2-7,TRBD2,TRBV29-1,CSVAAGAYEQYF,TGCAGCGTGGCCGCGGGGGCCTACGAGCAGTACTTC
few,TRBJ2-5,TRBD2,TRBV7-3,CASSLAGGSQETQYF,TGTGCCAGCAGCTTAGCGGGAGGGTCCCAAGAGACCCAGTACTTC
.,TRBJ2-7,TRBD2,TRBV6-5,CASSYRDYPNFEQYF,TGTGCCAGCAGTTACCGGGACTATCCTAATTTCGAGCAGTACTTC
.,TRBJ1-4,TRBD1,TRBV28,CASSFVRGEKLFF,TGTGCCAGCAGTTTCGTCAGGGGGGAAAAACTGTTTTTT
.,TRBJ2-7,TRBD2,TRBV19,CASSMASGYEQYF,TGTGCCAGTAGTATGGCTAGCGGGTACGAGCAGTACTTC
few,TRBJ2-7,.,TRBV27,CASSLMGQSLYEQYF,TGTGCCAGCAGTTTAATGGGCCAGAGTCTCTACGAGCAGTACTTC
.,TRBJ2-6,.,TRBV28,CAATQALISGANVLTF,TGTGCCGCTACACAGGCACTCATCTCTGGGGCCAACGTCCTGACTTTC
.,TRBJ2-2,TRBD1,TRBV5-1,CASSADRGNTGELFF,TGCGCCAGCAGCGCGGACAGGGGGAACACCGGGGAGCTGTTTTTT
few,TRBJ1-1,.,TRBV19,CASSMGGTNTEAFF,TGTGCCAGTAGTATGGGGGGTACGAACACTGAAGCTTTCTTT
.,TRBJ2-2,.,TRBV12-5,CASGSYTGELFF,TGTGCTAGTGGTTCCTACACCGGGGAGCTGTTTTTT
.,TRBJ1-3,.,TRBV7-2,CASSRNSLKSGSTIYF,TGTGCCAGCAGCCGGAACAGCCTCAAAAGTGGGAGCACCATATATTTT
.,TRBJ2-7,TRBD2,TRBV9,CASGRGVTSFEQYF,TGTGCCAGCGGTCGGGGGGTGACCTCTTTCGAGCAGTACTTC
.,TRBJ2-2,TRBD2,TRBV15,CATSRLAGAVGELFF,TGTGCCACCAGCAGACTAGCGGGAGCTGTCGGGGAGCTGTTTTTT
.,TRBJ2-2,TRBD1,TRBV19,CASSSRDRLYTGELFF,TGTGCCAGTAGTTCCCGGGACAGGCTATACACCGGGGAGCTGTTTTTT
once,TRBJ2-7,.,TRBV6-5,CASIDTGRGSYEQYF,TGTGCCAGCATCGACACAGGGAGAGGCTCCTACGAGCAGTACTTC
.,TRBJ2-3,.,TRBV4-2,CASSQWDTLTDTQYF,TGTGCCAGCAGCCAGTGGGACACCCTCACAGATACGCAGTATTTT
.,TRBJ2-3,.,TRBV21-1,CASSNIGHSTDTQYF,TGTGCCAGCAGCAACATCGGACACAGCACAGATACGCAGTATTTT
.,TRBJ1-1,.,TRBV19,CASSIPSPGQRTEAFF,TGTGCCAGTAGTATACCCTCACCAGGGCAGAGAACTGAAGCTTTCTTT
.,TRBJ1-1,TRBD1,TRBV19,CASSIEGQGRTEAFF,TGTGCCAGTAGTATAGAGGGACAGGGGAGGACTGAAGCTTTCTTT
once,TRBJ2-1,TRBD2,TRBV5-4,CASSLGGLAGENEQFF,TGTGCCAGCAGCTTGGGGGGACTAGCGGGAGAGAATGAGCAGTTCTTC
.,TRBJ2-7,TRBD2,TRBV18,CASSPIAGGPSYEQYF,TGTGCCAGCTCACCGATAGCGGGAGGGCCGTCCTACGAGCAGTACTTC
few,TRBJ1-1,.,TRBV19,CASSVAGSSTEAFF,TGTGCCAGTAGTGTGGCGGGTAGCAGCACTGAAGCTTTCTTT
once,TRBJ2-3,TRBD2,TRBV13,CASSFRTSGGDTQYF,TGTGCCAGCAGCTTTCGGACTAGCGGGGGAGATACGCAGTATTTT
.,TRBJ2-4,.,TRBV5-6,CASSSRGAKNIQYF,TGTGCCAGCAGCTCCAGGGGTGCCAAAAACATTCAGTACTTC
few,TRBJ2-7,.,TRBV6-6,CASSYRGSSYEQYF,TGTGCCAGCAGTTACCGGGGGAGCTCCTACGAGCAGTACTTC
few,TRBJ2-3,TRBD2,TRBV6-4,CASSETSGTDTQYF,TGTGCCAGCAGTGAGACTAGCGGCACAGATACGCAGTATTTT
.,TRBJ2-3,TRBD2,TRBV4-1,CASSLGTSGSRGTDTQYF,TGCGCCAGCAGCCTGGGGACTAGCGGGAGTCGGGGCACAGATACGCAGTATTTT
.,TRBJ2-3,.,TRBV6-5,CASGARDTDTQYF,TGTGCCAGCGGAGCTCGCGATACTGATACGCAGTATTTT
.,TRBJ2-7,.,TRBV19,CASSISGGDSLYEQYF,TGTGCCAGTAGTATTTCGGGGGGCGACTCCCTCTACGAGCAGTACTTC
.,TRBJ2-7,.,TRBV5-1,CASSLLGWDEQYF,TGCGCCAGCAGCTTGTTGGGCTGGGACGAGCAGTACTTC
.,TRBJ1-1,.,TRBV19,CASSIRGVDTEAFF,TGTGCCAGTAGTATACGGGGGGTGGATACTGAAGCTTTCTTT